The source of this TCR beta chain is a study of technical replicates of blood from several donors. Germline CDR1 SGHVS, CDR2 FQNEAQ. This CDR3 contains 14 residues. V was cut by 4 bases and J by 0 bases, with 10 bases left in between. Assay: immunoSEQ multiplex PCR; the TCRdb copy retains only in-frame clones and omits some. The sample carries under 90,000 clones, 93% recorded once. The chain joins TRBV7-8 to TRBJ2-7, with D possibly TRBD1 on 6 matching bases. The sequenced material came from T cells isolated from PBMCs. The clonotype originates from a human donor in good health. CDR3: CASSSRDISYEQYF. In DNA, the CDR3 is TGTGCCAGCAGCTCCCGGGACATCTCCTACGAGCAGTACTTC.